A selection of T cell receptor beta chains follows, all from one sample in a study of shared clonotypes between healthy human individuals. Only in-frame clones appear in the TCRdb table, and some are missing; sequencing was by immunoSEQ multiplex PCR. The sample lists some 89,000 clones; less than 80% were seen once. Sequences were obtained from memory CD8+ T cells sorted from blood. Receptor source: a man younger than 45 in good health. Both conserved end residues are trimmed from each CDR3. Each record gives: J gene, V gene, CDR3 protein.

j_call: TRBJ2-1; v_call: TRBV6-4; cdr3_aa: ASSPGGTYNEQF
j_call: TRBJ2-5; v_call: TRBV15; cdr3_aa: ATSGDSRETQY
j_call: TRBJ2-7; v_call: TRBV21-1; cdr3_aa: ASSKMVRVKYEQY
j_call: TRBJ2-7; v_call: TRBV2; cdr3_aa: ASSTQGVGGYEQY
j_call: TRBJ2-7; v_call: TRBV25-1; cdr3_aa: ASSSKLPSSYEQY
j_call: TRBJ2-7; v_call: TRBV18; cdr3_aa: ASSPRGVGYEQY
j_call: TRBJ2-1; v_call: TRBV7-9; cdr3_aa: ASSLEGVEQF
j_call: TRBJ2-7; v_call: TRBV28; cdr3_aa: ASTTSPGGGYEQY
j_call: TRBJ2-7; v_call: TRBV6-1; cdr3_aa: ASSEGETYEQY
j_call: TRBJ2-1; v_call: TRBV7-8; cdr3_aa: ASSSLAGGPNEQF
j_call: TRBJ2-5; v_call: TRBV11-3; cdr3_aa: ASSFWGGHQETQY
j_call: TRBJ2-7; v_call: TRBV7-8; cdr3_aa: ASSLAEASYEQY
j_call: TRBJ2-2; v_call: TRBV25-1; cdr3_aa: ASSEHRGDSGELF
j_call: TRBJ2-7; v_call: TRBV29-1; cdr3_aa: SVEDLRRGTPYEQY
j_call: TRBJ2-3; v_call: TRBV5-6; cdr3_aa: ASSWIQGYTDTQY
j_call: TRBJ2-1; v_call: TRBV6-1; cdr3_aa: ASSAGTSGRSSYNEQF
j_call: TRBJ1-5; v_call: TRBV7-2; cdr3_aa: ASSLGTQPQH
j_call: TRBJ1-1; v_call: TRBV15; cdr3_aa: ATSRGEDVLNTEAF
j_call: TRBJ2-1; v_call: TRBV10-3; cdr3_aa: AIKALAGGVSNEQF
j_call: TRBJ2-2; v_call: TRBV19; cdr3_aa: ASSIRDRDSTGELF
j_call: TRBJ2-5; v_call: TRBV28; cdr3_aa: ASSPSGELGQGEETQY
j_call: TRBJ2-7; v_call: TRBV29-1; cdr3_aa: SVEVLRDGEQY
j_call: TRBJ2-3; v_call: TRBV11-2; cdr3_aa: ASSLGVATDTQY
j_call: TRBJ2-5; v_call: TRBV6-5; cdr3_aa: ASTPMGGVETQY
j_call: TRBJ2-1; v_call: TRBV28; cdr3_aa: ASSRIAREQF
j_call: TRBJ2-1; v_call: TRBV5-1; cdr3_aa: ASSSTAAGGPNEQF
j_call: TRBJ1-1; v_call: TRBV10-1; cdr3_aa: ASSGTSTEAF
j_call: TRBJ2-3; v_call: TRBV13; cdr3_aa: ASSLRDPAGLTDTQY
j_call: TRBJ2-1; v_call: TRBV30; cdr3_aa: ASGRAGGDYNEQF
j_call: TRBJ1-2; v_call: TRBV25-1; cdr3_aa: ASSDYYGYT
j_call: TRBJ1-4; v_call: TRBV5-5; cdr3_aa: ASSFSRTDEKLF
j_call: TRBJ2-7; v_call: TRBV28; cdr3_aa: ASSPNRGLTYEQY
j_call: TRBJ1-4; v_call: TRBV6-5; cdr3_aa: ASRKGPSLEKLF
j_call: TRBJ2-1; v_call: TRBV4-1; cdr3_aa: ASSQRGRSSYNEQF
j_call: TRBJ1-1; v_call: TRBV19; cdr3_aa: ASKDKMNTEAF
j_call: TRBJ2-7; v_call: TRBV9; cdr3_aa: ASSGQGAKQY
j_call: TRBJ1-2; v_call: TRBV21-1; cdr3_aa: ASSKDGTQGYT
j_call: TRBJ2-5; v_call: TRBV2; cdr3_aa: ASSDLGETQY
j_call: TRBJ2-7; v_call: TRBV6-1; cdr3_aa: ASSEAGSSYEQY
j_call: TRBJ2-1; v_call: TRBV27; cdr3_aa: ASSLFGSSYNEQF
j_call: TRBJ1-1; v_call: TRBV28; cdr3_aa: ASSSRQGRNTEAF